The following is a TCR beta chain sequence with its context. Enrolled during active infection, Seattle patients were then followed longitudinally. As handled by the study authors: Counts of nucleated cells, estimated from reference gene primer amplification, were obtained. Assay: immunoSEQ multiplex PCR; the TCRdb copy retains only in-frame clones and omits some. V and J calls and clone size are copied from that table; D and trimming were computed from the DNA. The repertoire holds roughly 240,000 clones, with roughly 85% as singletons. The data were taken from a study of blood T cell repertoires in COVID-19. As for the study in general: Nucleic acid was either cDNA or gDNA, and it came from T cells, B-cell-depleted T cells, or PBMCs.

Germline values: CDR1 SGHRS, CDR2 YFSETQ. Trimming removed 4 bases from V and 3 bases from J, with 12 bases in between. The CDR3 extends over 14 amino acids. This TCR came from a man aged 50-60 years with COVID-19, enrolled during active disease. The chain is built from TRBV5-1 and TRBJ2-3; a possible D gene is TRBD1 (6 bases). The sequencing input was peripheral blood. DNA for the CDR3: TGCGCCAGCAGCAACCAGGACAGAACAGATACGCAGTATTTT. Protein: CASSNQDRTDTQYF. The full variable domain, with the rest looked up from reference TRBV5-1 and TRBJ2-3, is KAGVTQTPRYLIKTRGQQVTLSCSPISGHRSVSWYQQTPGQGLQFLFEYFSETQRNKGNFPGRFSGRQFSNSRSEMNVSTLELGDSALYLCASSNQDRTDTQYFGPGTRLTVL.